This T cell receptor (beta chain) was captured by sequencing in a study of T cell responses to AZD1222 COVID-19 vaccine. The assay was immunoSEQ multiplex PCR, and TCRdb's table has in-frame clones only and misses some. The table records about 100,000 clones, around nine tenths of them present only once. The CDR3 has 13 residues. The V gene lost 9 bases and the J gene lost 8 bases, with 17 bases spanning the gap. Germline CDR1 and CDR2: PRHDT and FYEKMQ (reference sequence). On this clone itself: Its antigen is as yet unknown.

Findings and limits, study-wide: Repertoires were obtained solely post-peak T cell response. Receipt of two AZD1222 doses was followed by a rise in Spike-specific TCR breadth and depth.

Sample: peripheral blood, taken on day 0 of AZD1222 vaccination. V usage is TRBV13 and J usage is TRBJ2-1; TRBD1 is a possible D gene (6 bases). This clonotype was sampled from an adult in good health. The CDR3 region has the DNA TGTGCCAGTGGGGACATACTCGGCGATGAGCAGTTCTTC. Residues: CASGDILGDEQFF.